This T cell receptor beta chain was recorded in a study of response to subunit inactivated influenza vaccine. The CDR3 covers 16 residues. Trimming shortened V by 3 bases and J by 2 bases, and 14 bases separated the two germline ends. The study's findings and limits: The authors offered the suggestion that each seasonal influenza vaccination recruits few new T cells.

This clonotype was recorded at least ten times. As yet, its antigen is unknown. MiXCR, run by TCRdb on the RT-PCR reads, gives a single entry per CDR3 protein. The sample shows under 500,000 distinct CDR3 sequences, approximately 11% of them seen only once. V gene TRBV12-3 or TRBV12-4 combines with J gene TRBJ2-1, with D possibly TRBD1 on 5 matching bases. This sequence originates from a man aged 45 to 65 who received an inactivated influenza vaccine. The sample was PBMCs from blood, taken more than 35 days after vaccination. CDR3 nucleotide sequence: TGTGCCAGCAGTTTCCCGGGCAGGGCGCCCTACAATGAGCAGTTCTTC. It encodes CASSFPGRAPYNEQFF.